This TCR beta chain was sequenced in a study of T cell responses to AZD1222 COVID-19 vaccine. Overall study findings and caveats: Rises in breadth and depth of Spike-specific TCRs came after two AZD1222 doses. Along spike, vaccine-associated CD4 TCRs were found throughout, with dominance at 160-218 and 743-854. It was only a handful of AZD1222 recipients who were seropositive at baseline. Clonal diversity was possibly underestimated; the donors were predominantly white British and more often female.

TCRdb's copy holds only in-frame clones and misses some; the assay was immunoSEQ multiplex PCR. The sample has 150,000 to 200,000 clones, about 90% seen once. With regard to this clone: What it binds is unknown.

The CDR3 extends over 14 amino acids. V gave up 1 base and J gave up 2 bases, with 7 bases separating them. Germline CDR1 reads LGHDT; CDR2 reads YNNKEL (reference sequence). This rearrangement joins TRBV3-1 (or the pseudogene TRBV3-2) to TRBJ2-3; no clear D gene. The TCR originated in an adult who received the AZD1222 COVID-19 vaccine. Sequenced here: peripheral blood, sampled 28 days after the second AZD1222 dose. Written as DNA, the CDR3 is TGTGCCAGCAGCCAAGCTACTTTCACAGATACGCAGTATTTT. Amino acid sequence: CASSQATFTDTQYF.